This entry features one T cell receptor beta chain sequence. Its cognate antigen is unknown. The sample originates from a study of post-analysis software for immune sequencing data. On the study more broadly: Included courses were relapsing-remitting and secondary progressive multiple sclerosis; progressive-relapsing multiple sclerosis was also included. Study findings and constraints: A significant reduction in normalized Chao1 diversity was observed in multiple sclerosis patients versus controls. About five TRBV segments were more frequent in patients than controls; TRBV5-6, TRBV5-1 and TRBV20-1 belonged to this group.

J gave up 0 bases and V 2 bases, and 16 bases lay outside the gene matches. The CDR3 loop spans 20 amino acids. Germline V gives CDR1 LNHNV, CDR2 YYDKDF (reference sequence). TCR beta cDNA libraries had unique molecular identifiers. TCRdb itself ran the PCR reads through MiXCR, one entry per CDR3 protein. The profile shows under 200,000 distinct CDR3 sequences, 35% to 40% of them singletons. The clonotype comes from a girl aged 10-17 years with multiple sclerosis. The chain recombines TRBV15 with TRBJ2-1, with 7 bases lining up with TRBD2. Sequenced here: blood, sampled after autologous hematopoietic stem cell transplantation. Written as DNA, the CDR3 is TGTGCCACCAGCAGAATCATGATGGTACTAGCGAATAGCTCCTACAATGAGCAGTTCTTC. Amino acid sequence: CATSRIMMVLANSSYNEQFF.